The next 17 T cell receptor beta chains were all read from a single sample in a study of breast tumors, draining lymph nodes, adjacent tissues. TCRdb passed the multiplex PCR reads through MiXCR, listing each CDR3 protein once. The data contain over 150,000 distinct CDR3 sequences, 30% to 35% of them singletons. Axillary draining lymph nodes of breast cancer patients supplied the node samples. The sequenced material came from axillary lymph node tissue. Every receptor here comes from a female donor with breast cancer. Some clones in this sample may be carry-over from other donors' samples.

The V call is TRBV27, the J call TRBJ2-1; D is perhaps TRBD1 (6 bases). The germline V gene has CDR1 MNHEY and CDR2 SMNVEV (reference sequence). V was trimmed by 5 bases and J by 3 bases, leaving 14 bases between them. The CDR3 contains 15 residues. CDR3 DNA: TGTGCCAGCAGTAGTTCGGTGACAGGCTACAATGAGCAGTTCTTC. This encodes CASSSSVTGYNEQFF.

This clonotype was counted at least ten times. The J gene is TRBJ2-7, the V gene TRBV27; a weak D match, TRBD2 (6 bases). CDR1 is MNHEY and CDR2 is SMNVEV in the germline V gene (reference sequence). The CDR3 runs 15 residues. Trimming removed 3 bases at V and 3 bases at J, with 15 bases between. CDR3 in DNA: TGTGCCAGCAGTTTCTTTGGCCGGGAGTACTACGAGCAGTACTTC. It encodes CASSFFGREYYEQYF.

The CDR3 nucleotides read TGTGCCATCAGTGAGTCGGACGGAGCAGAAAACTACGAGCAGTACTTC. Amino acids: CAISESDGAENYEQYF. The chain has TRBV10-3 and TRBJ2-7; D uncertain. The V end was cut by 0 bases, the J end by 3 bases, with 15 bases between. The CDR3 loop spans 16 amino acids. Germline-derived CDR1 and CDR2 are ENHRY and SYGVKD.

There are many counts of this clonotype. The chain combines TRBV30 with TRBJ1-2; D gene uncertain. Germline V lookup: CDR1 GTSNPN, CDR2 SVGIG (reference sequence). The V end was cut by 0 bases, the J end by 3 bases, with 11 bases between. CDR3 length: 14 residues. The CDR3: CAWSVGYGDYGYTF. The DNA for the CDR3 is TGTGCCTGGAGTGTGGGGTACGGGGACTATGGCTACACCTTC.

The chain combines TRBV9 with TRBJ2-1; 9 bases match TRBD1. Germline trimming cut 3 bases from V and 7 bases from J; bases unmatched to any gene: 20. CDR3 length: 19 amino acids. Germline V gives CDR1 SGDLS, CDR2 YYNGEE. CDR3 amino acids: CASSANDLAGQGFGNEQFF. As DNA, the CDR3 is TGTGCCAGCAGCGCTAATGATTTAGCCGGACAGGGGTTCGGGAATGAGCAGTTCTTC.

This clonotype has only one observation. The CDR3 DNA reads TGTGCCACCAGCAGCACTTCCGGGACACTGAGCTCCTACAATGAGCAGTTCTTC. The encoded protein is CATSSTSGTLSSYNEQFF. This chain links TRBV15 with TRBJ2-1; D is possibly TRBD1 (6 bases). Trimming removed 3 bases from V and 0 bases from J, with 18 bases in between. The CDR3 extends over 18 amino acids. Per the germline V gene, CDR1 is LNHNV and CDR2 is YYDKDF (reference sequence).

At least ten counts were recorded for this clonotype. The CDR3 DNA follows: TGCAGCGTTGTTCCGGGGAGAGGACAGACCTACGAGCAGTACTTC. This sequence encodes CSVVPGRGQTYEQYF. This sequence joins TRBV29-1 and TRBJ2-7; TRBD1 is a possible D gene (6 bases). CDR1 and CDR2 (germline): SQVTM, ANQGSEA. The CDR3 runs 15 residues. Trimming took 4 bases from V and 2 from J, leaving 18 bases between them.

This clonotype was recorded many times. This CDR3 is CSARDGGTLYNEQFF. The CDR3 bases are TGCAGTGCTAGAGATGGCGGGACCCTGTACAATGAGCAGTTCTTC. The gene calls are TRBV20-1 and TRBJ2-1; TRBD2 is a possible D gene (6 bases). Per the germline V gene, CDR1 is DFQATT and CDR2 is SNEGSKA (reference sequence). Trimming cost V 0 bases and J 4 bases, with 13 bases left between them. The CDR3 has 15 residues.

This clonotype was counted many times. The rearrangement uses TRBV6-1 and TRBJ1-2, with a tentative D call TRBD1 (6 bases). CDR1 is MNHNS, CDR2 SASEGT, per germline. The CDR3 spans 15 residues. V was clipped by 8 bases and J by 4 bases, with 20 bases between them. The chain's CDR3 is CASRPTTGSGYGYTF. DNA of the CDR3: TGTGCCAGCCGACCGACGACAGGATCGGGCTATGGCTACACCTTC.

The table lists this clonotype with many counts. V and J are TRBV5-6 and TRBJ2-1; tentatively, D is TRBD1 (6 bases). In germline, CDR1 is SGHDT, CDR2 YYEEEE. With 3 bases removed from V and 5 bases from J, the gap between germline ends came to 21 bases. The CDR3 runs to 17 residues. The CDR3, as DNA: TGTGCCAGCAGCTCCTTGGGACACCGACGGATGGACAATGAGCAGTTCTTC. As protein: CASSSLGHRRMDNEQFF.

This clonotype was seen repeatedly, ten times or more. This rearrangement joins TRBV7-3 to TRBJ2-1, with 7 nucleotides matching TRBD1. The CDR3 contains 15 residues. CDR1 is SGHTA, CDR2 FQGTGA, per germline. V lost 6 bases and J lost 4; bases outside the gene matches: 9. CDR3 residues: CASSLRQGSYNEQFF. CDR3 nucleotide sequence: TGTGCCAGCAGTCTACGACAGGGTTCTTACAATGAGCAGTTCTTC.

This clonotype was counted many times. The V gene is TRBV19, the J gene TRBJ1-3, with 7 bases lining up with TRBD1. Germline V CDR1 and CDR2: LNHDA, SQIVND (reference sequence). V lost 4 bases and J lost 3; bases outside the gene matches: 3. The CDR3 has 14 amino acids. Written as DNA, the CDR3 is TGTGCCAGTAGTAGAGGGGGCGATGGAAACACCATATATTTT. The encoded protein is CASSRGGDGNTIYF.

This clonotype was observed many times. This chain uses TRBV19 with TRBJ1-3, with 8 nucleotides matching TRBD1. V was clipped by 2 bases and J by 4 bases; unmatched bases: 7. CDR1 is LNHDA and CDR2 is SQIVND in the germline V gene (reference sequence). This CDR3 has 16 amino acids. The DNA of the CDR3 is TGTGCCAGTAGTATATGGACAGGGCCCTCGGGAAACACCATATATTTT. This encodes CASSIWTGPSGNTIYF.

This clonotype has a handful of counts. V and J are TRBV6-1 and TRBJ1-5; no firm D call. This CDR3 comprises 17 residues. With 3 bases removed from V and 0 bases from J, the gap between germline ends came to 15 bases. Per germline, CDR1 MNHNS and CDR2 SASEGT. In DNA form, the CDR3 reads TGTGCCAGCAGTGAGGGAACAACGCTTTATAGCAATCAGCCCCAGCATTTT. Translating it yields CASSEGTTLYSNQPQHF.

This clonotype was counted many times. The chain's CDR3 is CSARSSRDRGKINEQFF. The CDR3 DNA reads as TGCAGTGCTAGGTCTAGTAGGGACAGGGGAAAGATCAATGAGCAGTTCTTC. The rearrangement uses TRBV20-1 and TRBJ2-1; 10 nucleotides agree with TRBD1. The V segment lost 3 bases and the J segment 6 bases; nucleotides outside the gene matches: 14. The CDR3 has 17 amino acids. Germline-derived CDR1 and CDR2 are DFQATT and SNEGSKA (reference sequence).

This clonotype was counted ten times or more. The chain uses TRBV4-1 and TRBJ2-5; tentatively, D is TRBD1 (5 bases). The CDR3 totals 14 residues. Trimming removed 1 base at V and 0 bases at J, with 6 bases between. Germline CDR1 is MGHRA and CDR2 is YSYEKL. CDR3 residues: CASSQVTDQETQYF. The CDR3 coding sequence is TGCGCCAGCAGCCAAGTGACAGACCAAGAGACCCAGTACTTC.

This clonotype was picked up many times. The rearrangement links TRBV10-3 to TRBJ2-1, with TRBD2 matching over 14 bases. Unmatched junction bases numbered 11, after V lost 4 bases and J lost 9 bases. Germline V gene lookup returns CDR1 ENHRY and CDR2 SYGVKD. The CDR3 runs 17 residues. The CDR3 loop is CAISGPRLAGGLSEQFF. CDR3 DNA: TGTGCCATCAGTGGCCCAAGACTAGCGGGAGGGCTTAGTGAGCAGTTCTTC.